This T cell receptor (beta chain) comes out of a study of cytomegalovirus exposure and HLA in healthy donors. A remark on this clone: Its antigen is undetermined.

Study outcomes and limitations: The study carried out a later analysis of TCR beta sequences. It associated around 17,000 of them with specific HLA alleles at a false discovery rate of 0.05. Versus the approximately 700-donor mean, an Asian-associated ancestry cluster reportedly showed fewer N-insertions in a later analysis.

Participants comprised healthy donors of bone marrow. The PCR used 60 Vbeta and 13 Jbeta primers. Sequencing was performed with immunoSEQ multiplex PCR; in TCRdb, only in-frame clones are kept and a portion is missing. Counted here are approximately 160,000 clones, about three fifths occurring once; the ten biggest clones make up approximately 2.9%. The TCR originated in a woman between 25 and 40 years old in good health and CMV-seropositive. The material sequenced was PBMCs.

The CDR3 spells CASSLWGQGGQPQHF. CDR3 DNA: TGTGCCAGCAGTTTATGGGGGCAGGGAGGGCAGCCCCAGCATTTT. The rearrangement links TRBV28 to TRBJ1-5, with D perhaps TRBD1 (5 bases). In germline, CDR1 is MDHEN, CDR2 SYDVKM. Trimming removed 0 bases from V and 7 bases from J, with 13 bases in between. The CDR3 is 15 amino acids.